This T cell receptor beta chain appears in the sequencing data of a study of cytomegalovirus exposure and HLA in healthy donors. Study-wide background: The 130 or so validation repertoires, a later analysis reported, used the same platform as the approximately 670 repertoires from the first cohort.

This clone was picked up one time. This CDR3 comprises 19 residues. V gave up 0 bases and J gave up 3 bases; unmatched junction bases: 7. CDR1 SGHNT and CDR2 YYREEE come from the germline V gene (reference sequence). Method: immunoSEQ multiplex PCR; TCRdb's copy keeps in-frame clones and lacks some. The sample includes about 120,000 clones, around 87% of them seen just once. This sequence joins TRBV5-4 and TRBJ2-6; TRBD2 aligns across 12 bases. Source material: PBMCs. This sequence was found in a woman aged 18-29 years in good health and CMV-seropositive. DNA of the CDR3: TGTGCCAGCAGCTTGGGCGGGCTAGCGGGAGGGTTTGGGGCCAACGTCCTGACTTTC. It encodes CASSLGGLAGGFGANVLTF.